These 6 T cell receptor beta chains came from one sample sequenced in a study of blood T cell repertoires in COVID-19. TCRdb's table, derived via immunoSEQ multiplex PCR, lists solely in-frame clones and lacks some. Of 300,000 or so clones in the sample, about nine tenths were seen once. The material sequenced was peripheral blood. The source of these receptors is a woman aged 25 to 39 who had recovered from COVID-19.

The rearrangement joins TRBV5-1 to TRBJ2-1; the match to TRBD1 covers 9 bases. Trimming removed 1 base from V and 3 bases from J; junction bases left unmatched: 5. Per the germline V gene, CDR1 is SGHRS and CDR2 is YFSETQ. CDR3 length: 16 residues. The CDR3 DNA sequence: TGCGCCAGCAGCTTGATGACAGGGGGAAACTACAATGAGCAGTTCTTC. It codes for CASSLMTGGNYNEQFF. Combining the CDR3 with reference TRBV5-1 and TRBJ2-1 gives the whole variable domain KAGVTQTPRYLIKTRGQQVTLSCSPISGHRSVSWYQQTPGQGLQFLFEYFSETQRNKGNFPGRFSGRQFSNSRSEMNVSTLELGDSALYLCASSLMTGGNYNEQFFGPGTRLTVL.

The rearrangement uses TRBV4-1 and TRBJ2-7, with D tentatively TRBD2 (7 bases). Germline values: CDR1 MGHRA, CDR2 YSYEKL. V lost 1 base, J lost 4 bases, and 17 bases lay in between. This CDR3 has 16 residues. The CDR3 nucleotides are TGCGCCAGCAGCCAAGGCGAGGCAAGGGGGGGGTACGAGCAGTACTTC. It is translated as CASSQGEARGGYEQYF.

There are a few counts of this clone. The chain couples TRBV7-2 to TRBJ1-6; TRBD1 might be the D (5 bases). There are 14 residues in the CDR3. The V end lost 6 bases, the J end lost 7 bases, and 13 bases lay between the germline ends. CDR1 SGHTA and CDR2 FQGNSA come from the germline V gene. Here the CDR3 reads CASRAGQGNSPLHF. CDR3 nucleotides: TGTGCCAGCAGGGCCGGGCAGGGCAATTCACCCCTCCACTTT.

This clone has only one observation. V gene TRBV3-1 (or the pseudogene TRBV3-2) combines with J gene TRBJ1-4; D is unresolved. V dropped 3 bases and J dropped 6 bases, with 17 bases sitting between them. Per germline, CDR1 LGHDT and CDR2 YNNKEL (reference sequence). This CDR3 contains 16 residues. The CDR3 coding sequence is TGTGCCAGCAGCCATATCCGCCCGGAGAAGTATGAAAAACTGTTTTTT. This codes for CASSHIRPEKYEKLFF.

CDR3: CASSPMPGQNQETQYF. Written as DNA, the CDR3 is TGTGCCAGCAGCCCCATGCCGGGACAGAACCAAGAGACCCAGTACTTC. V is TRBV11-2 and J is TRBJ2-5; the match to TRBD1 covers 7 bases. V lost 5 bases to trimming and J lost 0 bases; unmatched junction nucleotides: 9. This CDR3 has 16 residues. Germline CDR1 is SGHAT and CDR2 is FQNNGV.

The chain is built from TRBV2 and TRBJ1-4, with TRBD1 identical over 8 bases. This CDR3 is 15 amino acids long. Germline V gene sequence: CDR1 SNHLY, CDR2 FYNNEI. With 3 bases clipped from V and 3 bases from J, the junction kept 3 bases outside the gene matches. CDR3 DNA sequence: TGTGCCAGCAGTGACTGGACAGGGCCTAATGAAAAACTGTTTTTT. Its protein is CASSDWTGPNEKLFF.